The 3 T cell receptor beta chains reported below all come from one sample, sequenced in a study of T cells after yellow fever vaccination. TCRdb ran MiXCR on the 5' RACE reads and lists one entry per CDR3 protein. The repertoire holds fewer than 400,000 distinct CDR3 sequences, with 6.2% as singletons. The material was PBMCs, obtained 5 days after the yellow fever booster vaccination. The source of these receptors is a man under 40 who received the YFV17D yellow fever vaccine.

This clonotype appeared many times. This rearrangement joins TRBV5-1 to TRBJ2-1; weak D call: TRBD2 (6 bases). Trimming left V 6 bases short and J 3 bases short, with 13 bases between. Germline V gene sequence: CDR1 SGHRS, CDR2 YFSETQ. The length of the CDR3 is 14 residues. This CDR3 reads CASTLEGFYNEQFF. The CDR3 DNA sequence: TGCGCCAGCACTTTGGAGGGTTTCTACAATGAGCAGTTCTTC.

The chain combines TRBV18 with TRBJ2-1, with D tentatively TRBD2 (7 bases). This CDR3 comprises 15 residues. Germline-derived CDR1 and CDR2 are KGHSH and LQKENI. Deletions cut 1 base from V and 5 bases from J, with 12 bases between. CDR3 DNA: TGTGCCAGCTCACCACGGGGAGGGGACAACAATGAGCAGTTCTTC. Its translation: CASSPRGGDNNEQFF.

This clonotype was seen more than once but under ten times. The DNA of the CDR3 is TGCAGTGCCAAAGACTATTCGGGAGACTACGAGCAGTACTTC. Translated: CSAKDYSGDYEQYF. This chain joins TRBV20-1 and TRBJ2-7; D might be TRBD2 (6 bases). V was cut by 6 bases and J by 3 bases, with 18 bases left in between. Germline CDR1 reads DFQATT; CDR2 reads SNEGSKA (reference sequence). This CDR3 is 14 amino acids long.